This TCR beta chain emerged from a study of blood T cells in healthy people across ages. Whole-study results and caveats: Underestimates were what the diversity estimates from one million T cells were considered to be. TCR beta diversity tracked closely with naive T cell percentage.

A second PCR, run for roughly 7 to 12 cycles, used a sample-barcoded 5' primer plus a J-beta primer mix. TCRdb redid the calling of the 5' RACE reads with MiXCR, one entry per CDR3 protein. Of roughly 1.5 million distinct CDR3 sequences in the sample, about 42% were seen once. This CDR3 has 16 amino acids. CDR1 and CDR2 from the germline V gene are SGHAT and FQNNGV. A word on this clonotype: No antigen is known for it. This may be a read error: a much more frequent sequence differs by one nucleotide.

The chain uses TRBV11-2 and TRBJ2-4; D unresolved. Source material: blood. This sequence originates from a woman between 18 and 30 years old in good health. The CDR3 spells CVSSFYINLAKNIQYF. The CDR3 DNA reads TGTGTCAGCAGCTTTTATATTAATTTAGCCAAAAACATTCAGTACTTC.